These 26 T cell receptor beta chains were all obtained from the same sample, sequenced in a study of cytomegalovirus exposure and HLA in healthy donors. Use of 60 Vbeta and 13 Jbeta primers characterized the PCR. Profiled with immunoSEQ multiplex PCR; TCRdb holds only in-frame clones, not every one. Among about 130,000 clones listed, around four fifths were seen once. The sequenced sample consisted of PBMCs. These receptors originate from a man aged 18 to 29 in good health and CMV-seropositive.

The CDR3 region is CATGQGAQEQYF. Here the CDR3 DNA reads TGTGCCACTGGACAGGGGGCGCAGGAGCAGTACTTC. J is TRBJ2-7 and V is TRBV27; 11 nucleotides line up with TRBD1. This CDR3 spans 12 amino acids. In germline, CDR1 is MNHEY, CDR2 SMNVEV (reference sequence). V lost 10 bases, J lost 7 bases, and 6 bases stayed unmatched.

The chain uses TRBV7-2 and TRBJ2-5; D gene unclear. The germline CDR1 and CDR2 sequences are SGHTA and FQGNSA. The CDR3 is 14 amino acids. The V gene lost 1 base and the J gene lost 1 base, with 7 bases spanning the gap. The CDR3 nucleotides are TGTGCCAGCAGCTTAGGGCCCGCCCAAGAGACCCAGTACTTC. Its translation: CASSLGPAQETQYF.

The chain combines TRBV20-1 with TRBJ1-1; no clear D gene. Germline V lookup: CDR1 DFQATT, CDR2 SNEGSKA (reference sequence). V lost 6 bases and J lost 7, with 12 bases in between. CDR3 length: 11 residues. The CDR3 region is CSAQITYEAFF. CDR3 nucleotide sequence: TGCAGTGCCCAGATTACGTATGAAGCTTTCTTT.

V and J are TRBV27 and TRBJ1-1; D gene unclear. Trimming took off 5 bases at V and 1 base at J, with 8 bases between the two ends. The CDR3 has 13 amino acids. The V gene's germline CDR1 is MNHEY and CDR2 SMNVEV (reference sequence). The CDR3 nucleotides are TGTGCCAGCAGTAAACCGGGGAACACTGAAGCTTTCTTT. Translated, it gives CASSKPGNTEAFF.

This chain connects TRBV6-5 to TRBJ1-4, with TRBD1 as a possible D gene (6 bases). This CDR3 has 15 amino acids. Trimming took 10 bases from V and 3 from J, leaving 18 bases between them. CDR1 MNHEY and CDR2 SVGAGI come from the germline V gene. The CDR3 protein is CATRRGGQANEKLFF. CDR3 sequence (DNA): TGTGCCACCAGACGGGGGGGGCAAGCTAATGAAAAACTGTTTTTT.

This sequence joins TRBV29-1 and TRBJ2-1; 7 nucleotides agree with TRBD1. Germline lookup yields CDR1 SQVTM and CDR2 ANQGSEA. The CDR3 loop spans 12 amino acids. Losses at the gene ends were 7 bases for V and 7 bases for J; bases not matched to a gene: 7. CDR3 loop: CSARAGGNEQFF. Written as DNA, the CDR3 is TGCAGCGCGCGGGCAGGGGGAAATGAGCAGTTCTTC.

The rearrangement uses TRBV30 and TRBJ1-3, with a tentative D call TRBD1 (6 bases). CDR3 size: 12 residues. The V end was cut by 7 bases, the J end by 3 bases, with 10 bases between. Germline-derived CDR1 and CDR2 are GTSNPN and SVGIG (reference sequence). The DNA of the CDR3 is TGTGCCTACGGACAGATTGGAAACACCATATATTTT. Its protein product is CAYGQIGNTIYF.

The genes are TRBV7-3 and TRBJ1-1, with 9 positions matching TRBD1. CDR3 size: 14 residues. Germline trimming cut 5 bases from V and 4 bases from J; bases unmatched to any gene: 5. Germline CDR1 is SGHTA and CDR2 is FQGTGA. The CDR3 DNA reads TGTGCCAGCAGCCCACAGGGGGCGGTCACTGAAGCTTTCTTT. Amino acid sequence: CASSPQGAVTEAFF.

The chain uses TRBV27 and TRBJ2-2; 12 nucleotides match TRBD2. The CDR3 contains 18 residues. V was pared by 6 bases and J by 5 bases, with 13 bases of the junction left unmatched. The V gene's germline CDR1 is MNHEY and CDR2 SMNVEV (reference sequence). The CDR3 loop reads CASRADQLAGGRTGELFF. The CDR3, as DNA: TGTGCCAGCAGAGCAGATCAACTAGCGGGGGGCCGGACCGGGGAGCTGTTTTTT.

The table lists this clone with a count of one. The chain carries TRBV16 and TRBJ2-2; 8 nucleotides match TRBD1. The junction had 5 bases not matched to a gene; V was cut back by 3 bases and J by 5 bases. The CDR3 consists of 15 residues. Germline-derived CDR1 and CDR2 are KGHSY and FQNENV. CDR3 nucleotides: TGTGCCAGCAGCCAGGACAGGGTTGGAACCGGGGAGCTGTTTTTT. This translates into CASSQDRVGTGELFF.

The chain employs TRBV2 and TRBJ2-2; a weak D match, TRBD2 (6 bases). Trimming took 10 bases from V and 6 from J, leaving 15 bases between them. CDR1 is SNHLY, CDR2 FYNNEI, per germline. The CDR3 runs to 13 residues. CDR3 loop: CATLGRLAGELFF. The CDR3 DNA is TGTGCCACCCTAGGGAGGCTCGCCGGGGAGCTGTTTTTT.

The rearrangement joins TRBV27 to TRBJ1-1; 7 bases fit TRBD1. CDR1 and CDR2 from the germline V gene are MNHEY and SMNVEV (reference sequence). J lost 10 bases, V lost 6 bases, and 17 bases had no gene match. The CDR3 is 15 residues long. CDR3 nucleotides: TGTGCCAGCAGCTCACCCTACAGGGGAAGGGTGGGAGCTTTCTTT. Its translation is CASSSPYRGRVGAFF.

The rearrangement uses TRBV27 and TRBJ2-2; no clear D gene. The germline V gene has CDR1 MNHEY and CDR2 SMNVEV (reference sequence). The CDR3 sequence is 13 residues long. Between the trimmed V and J ends, which lost 6 bases and 2 bases, there was a span of 7 bases. CDR3 in DNA: TGTGCCAGCAGAGGCGGCAACACCGGGGAGCTGTTTTTT. Amino acids: CASRGGNTGELFF.

This chain joins TRBV19 and TRBJ1-1; 7 nucleotides agree with TRBD1. V lost 7 bases and J lost 0; bases outside the gene matches: 5. The CDR3 contains 14 residues. The germline V gene has CDR1 LNHDA and CDR2 SQIVND (reference sequence). The CDR3 region is CASNAGQMNTEAFF. In DNA, the CDR3 is TGTGCCAGTAACGCGGGACAGATGAACACTGAAGCTTTCTTT.

This clone was detected once. This sequence joins TRBV30 and TRBJ2-7; TRBD1 is a possible D gene (6 bases). Per the germline V gene, CDR1 is GTSNPN and CDR2 is SVGIG (reference sequence). The CDR3 length is 16 residues. The ends were cut back, 1 base at V and 0 bases at J, with 16 bases in the middle. CDR3 DNA: TGTGCCTGGAGTGCTTTCGACAGGCTAAGCTCCTACGAGCAGTACTTC. Amino acid sequence: CAWSAFDRLSSYEQYF.

The V call is TRBV19, the J call TRBJ1-1; D remains ambiguous. The CDR3 loop spans 13 amino acids. The germline CDR1 and CDR2 sequences are LNHDA and SQIVND (reference sequence). V dropped 3 bases and J dropped 0 bases, with 5 bases sitting between them. CDR3 bases: TGTGCCAGTAGTATGAGGGTGAACACTGAAGCTTTCTTT. Translation: CASSMRVNTEAFF.

This rearrangement joins TRBV6-6 to TRBJ1-5; D is undetermined. This CDR3 is 15 amino acids long. Germline CDR1 reads MNHNY; CDR2 reads SVGAGI (reference sequence). The V and J ends lost 7 bases and 0 bases respectively, with 13 bases between them. The CDR3 spells CASMAAEYSNQPQHF. Written as DNA, the CDR3 is TGTGCCAGCATGGCGGCTGAGTATAGCAATCAGCCCCAGCATTTT.

The rearrangement joins TRBV7-9 to TRBJ2-2, with 7 bases identical to TRBD1. Germline V gene sequence: CDR1 SEHNR, CDR2 FQNEAQ (reference sequence). Trimming cost V 2 bases and J 4 bases; bases outside gene matches: 7. This CDR3 contains 16 residues. CDR3 residues: CASSLSLTGLTGELFF. CDR3 coding DNA: TGTGCCAGCAGCTTAAGCCTGACAGGGCTCACCGGGGAGCTGTTTTTT.

V is TRBV19 and J is TRBJ2-3; TRBD2 might be the D (5 bases). CDR3 length: 15 amino acids. Between the trimmed V and J ends, which lost 3 bases and 1 base, there was a span of 11 bases. Germline CDR1 and CDR2: LNHDA and SQIVND (reference sequence). The CDR3 nucleotides are TGTGCCAGTAGTATGAGAGGGCCGGGCACAGATACGCAGTATTTT. This encodes CASSMRGPGTDTQYF.

The chain employs TRBV19 and TRBJ1-3; TRBD1 might be the D (6 bases). Germline assignment: CDR1 LNHDA and CDR2 SQIVND (reference sequence). Trimming shortened V by 9 bases and J by 2 bases, and 20 bases separated the two germline ends. The CDR3 runs to 16 residues. The CDR3 loop reads CARKSNRVRTGNTIYF. The CDR3 nucleotides are TGTGCCAGGAAGTCGAACAGGGTTCGGACTGGAAACACCATATATTTT.

The genes are TRBV7-6 and TRBJ2-1, with D possibly matching TRBD2 (7 bases). This CDR3 has 16 residues. The V and J ends lost 4 bases and 5 bases respectively, with 18 bases between them. Germline CDR1 is SGHVS and CDR2 is FNYEAQ. The CDR3 protein is CASSSMNGGTNNEQFF. CDR3 DNA sequence: TGTGCCAGCAGCTCGATGAACGGGGGGACAAACAATGAGCAGTTCTTC.

This clone came up a few times. V gene TRBV7-9 combines with J gene TRBJ2-5, with 8 positions matching TRBD2. The J call may be faulty, since TRBJ2-7 better matches the DNA end. The CDR3 extends over 16 amino acids. CDR1 SEHNR and CDR2 FQNEAQ come from the germline V gene (reference sequence). The CDR3 DNA sequence: TGTGCCAGCAGCTTACCTAGCGGGTCTTATGCCATCGAGCAGTACTTC. The encoded protein is CASSLPSGSYAIEQYF.

The chain combines TRBV30 with TRBJ1-3; D gene uncertain. The V and J ends lost 0 bases and 0 bases respectively, with 12 bases between them. The CDR3 runs to 16 residues. CDR1 is GTSNPN, CDR2 SVGIG, per germline (reference sequence). The CDR3 sequence: CAWSVPGRFSGNTIYF. In DNA, the CDR3 is TGTGCCTGGAGTGTACCCGGGAGGTTCTCTGGAAACACCATATATTTT.

The chain recombines TRBV5-1 with TRBJ1-4; D is perhaps TRBD1 (6 bases). This CDR3 has 14 amino acids. Germline assignment: CDR1 SGHRS and CDR2 YFSETQ. The ends were cut back, 0 bases at V and 8 bases at J, with 11 bases in the middle. In DNA form, the CDR3 reads TGCGCCAGCAGCTTGGCAGGGGATGGAGAAAAACTGTTTTTT. This encodes CASSLAGDGEKLFF.

The chain recombines TRBV5-1 with TRBJ1-2; D gene ambiguous. Germline CDR1 SGHRS, CDR2 YFSETQ. The CDR3 has 11 residues. Trimming pared 7 bases from V and 5 bases from J, leaving 9 bases between. This CDR3 is CASRGSYGYTF. DNA of the CDR3: TGCGCCAGCCGAGGGTCTTATGGCTACACCTTC.

V gene TRBV15 combines with J gene TRBJ2-1; D unclear. The V gene's germline CDR1 is LNHNV and CDR2 YYDKDF (reference sequence). This CDR3 spans 14 amino acids. V lost 3 bases to trimming and J lost 6 bases, with 12 bases between them. The CDR3 protein is CATSSSLEGNEQFF. CDR3 sequence (DNA): TGTGCCACCAGCAGCAGTCTAGAAGGCAATGAGCAGTTCTTC.